What follows are 12 T cell receptor beta chains derived from one specimen sequenced in a study of cytomegalovirus exposure and HLA in healthy donors. This PCR relied on a set of 60 Vbeta primers and 13 Jbeta primers. Assay: immunoSEQ multiplex PCR; the TCRdb copy retains only in-frame clones and omits some. The sample shows 140,000 or so clones, 76% of them seen only once. The sequenced material came from PBMCs. Receptors were obtained from a man in his forties or fifties in good health and CMV-seronegative.

The rearrangement links TRBV18 to TRBJ2-6; D is uncertain. Trimming left V 3 bases short and J 4 bases short, with 10 bases between. The CDR3 length is 15 residues. The germline V gene encodes CDR1 KGHSH and CDR2 LQKENI. CDR3 in amino acids: CASSPSGSGANVLTF. For the CDR3, the DNA is TGTGCCAGCTCACCGTCAGGCAGCGGGGCCAACGTCCTGACTTTC. The variable domain in full, completed from reference TRBV18 and TRBJ2-6, reads NAGVMQNPRHLVRRRGQEARLRCSPMKGHSHVYWYRQLPEEGLKFMVYLQKENIIDESGMPKERFSAEFPKEGPSILRIQQVVRGDSAAYFCASSPSGSGANVLTFGAGSRLTVL.

The chain carries TRBV2 and TRBJ1-5; 8 bases match TRBD1. The germline CDR1 and CDR2 sequences are SNHLY and FYNNEI. Trimming removed 4 bases from V and 5 bases from J; junction bases left unmatched: 7. The CDR3 loop spans 15 amino acids. The DNA for the CDR3 is TGTGCCAGCAGTGGTTCCAGGGGGCAGGATCAGCCCCAGCATTTT. It yields the protein CASSGSRGQDQPQHF.

The chain joins TRBV6-1 to TRBJ2-5; 10 bases are shared with TRBD2. Trimming removed 8 bases from V and 5 bases from J; junction bases left unmatched: 8. Germline V lookup: CDR1 MNHNS, CDR2 SASEGT. The CDR3 extends over 14 amino acids. CDR3 sequence (DNA): TGTGCCAGCCGGACGGGACTAGCGTCTGAGACCCAGTACTTC. Translation gives CASRTGLASETQYF.

This clone appeared a few times. The chain joins TRBV27 to TRBJ2-5, with a possible D match to TRBD2 (5 bases). The CDR3 runs 14 residues. V was shortened by 2 bases and J by 11 bases, with 18 bases between the two germline ends. The germline gives CDR1 MNHEY, CDR2 SMNVEV (reference sequence). DNA for the CDR3: TGTGCCAGCAGTTTACCCGGGCTGCCCTGGGAGCAGTACTTC. It yields the protein CASSLPGLPWEQYF.

This clone was picked up a small number of times. The V call is TRBV4-1, the J call TRBJ2-3; 10 positions agree with TRBD2. The CDR3 spans 17 residues. V shed 2 bases, J shed 5 bases, and the junction held 10 bases outside the gene matches. Per the germline V gene, CDR1 is MGHRA and CDR2 is YSYEKL. The CDR3 here is CASSQTPLAGDRDTQYF. CDR3 DNA sequence: TGCGCCAGCAGCCAAACTCCCCTAGCGGGAGATAGAGATACGCAGTATTTT.

This clone was seen just once. The chain links TRBV7-9 to TRBJ2-7; the D is unclear. Trimming shortened V by 3 bases and J by 6 bases, and 9 bases separated the two germline ends. The germline V gene has CDR1 SEHNR and CDR2 FQNEAQ (reference sequence). The length of the CDR3 is 12 residues. CDR3 DNA: TGTGCCAGCAGCTTGTCACAGATCGAGCAGTACTTC. The encoded protein is CASSLSQIEQYF. The whole variable domain, filled in from reference TRBV7-9 and TRBJ2-7, reads DTGVSQNPRHKITKRGQNVTFRCDPISEHNRLYWYRQTLGQGPEFLTYFQNEAQLEKSRLLSDRFSAERPKGSFSTLEIQRTEQGDSAMYLCASSLSQIEQYFGPGTRLTVT.

This clone was observed a handful of times. The chain uses TRBV6-6 and TRBJ1-2; TRBD1 aligns across 7 bases. CDR1 and CDR2 (germline): MNHNY, SVGAGI (reference sequence). The V and J ends lost 6 bases and 8 bases, in that order; junction bases with no gene match: 6. The CDR3 totals 12 residues. CDR3 sequence: CASRDRVRGYTF. CDR3 bases: TGTGCCAGCAGAGACAGGGTACGAGGCTACACCTTC.

On this clone: Mismatch with germline at one junction end may stem from a read error. The CDR3 reads CSSSLSQGITYEQYF. Written as DNA, the CDR3 is TGTTCCAGCAGCTTAAGCCAGGGAATTACCTACGAGCAGTACTTC. The chain links TRBV7-9 to TRBJ2-7; weak D call: TRBD1 (5 bases). The CDR3 length is 15 residues. Germline CDR1 reads SEHNR; CDR2 reads FQNEAQ (reference sequence). The whole variable domain, remainder taken from reference TRBV7-9 and TRBJ2-7, is DTGVSQNPRHKITKRGQNVTFRCDPISEHNRLYWYRQTLGQGPEFLTYFQNEAQLEKSRLLSDRFSAERPKGSFSTLEIQRTEQGDSAMYLCSSSLSQGITYEQYFGPGTRLTVT.

Only a few counts were recorded for this clone. The V gene is TRBV6-5, the J gene TRBJ2-3; 8 positions agree with TRBD1. The V segment lost 0 bases and the J segment 5 bases; nucleotides outside the gene matches: 7. The length of the CDR3 is 16 residues. Looked up from germline, CDR1 is MNHEY and CDR2 is SVGAGI. The CDR3 sequence: CASSYSVRGRVDTQYF. As DNA, the CDR3 is TGTGCCAGCAGTTACTCGGTCAGGGGGCGGGTAGATACGCAGTATTTT.

CDR3 DNA: TGTGCCAGCAGCCCAGGAGCGGGCCCACCGTGGGAGCAGTACTTC. The encoded protein is CASSPGAGPPWEQYF. The chain couples TRBV7-3 to TRBJ2-7, with D perhaps matching TRBD2 (6 bases). CDR3 length: 15 amino acids. Trimming took 5 bases from V and 7 from J, leaving 21 bases between them. CDR1 SGHTA and CDR2 FQGTGA come from the germline V gene.

The chain is built from TRBV6-5 and TRBJ2-1; 7 bases fit TRBD1. This CDR3 is 15 amino acids long. The V segment lost 5 bases and the J segment 7 bases; nucleotides outside the gene matches: 11. The germline V gene has CDR1 MNHEY and CDR2 SVGAGI. CDR3 sequence (DNA): TGTGCCAGCAGTACCGGGACAGAGTTTTTAAATGAGCAGTTCTTC. It is translated as CASSTGTEFLNEQFF.

J is TRBJ2-3 and V is TRBV5-4; the D gene is possibly TRBD1 (6 bases). Trimming removed 7 bases at V and 1 base at J, with 10 bases between. The CDR3 covers 13 residues. Germline CDR1 and CDR2: SGHNT and YYREEE (reference sequence). The CDR3: CASRAGGTDTQYF. The CDR3, as DNA: TGTGCCAGCCGGGCAGGGGGCACAGATACGCAGTATTTT.